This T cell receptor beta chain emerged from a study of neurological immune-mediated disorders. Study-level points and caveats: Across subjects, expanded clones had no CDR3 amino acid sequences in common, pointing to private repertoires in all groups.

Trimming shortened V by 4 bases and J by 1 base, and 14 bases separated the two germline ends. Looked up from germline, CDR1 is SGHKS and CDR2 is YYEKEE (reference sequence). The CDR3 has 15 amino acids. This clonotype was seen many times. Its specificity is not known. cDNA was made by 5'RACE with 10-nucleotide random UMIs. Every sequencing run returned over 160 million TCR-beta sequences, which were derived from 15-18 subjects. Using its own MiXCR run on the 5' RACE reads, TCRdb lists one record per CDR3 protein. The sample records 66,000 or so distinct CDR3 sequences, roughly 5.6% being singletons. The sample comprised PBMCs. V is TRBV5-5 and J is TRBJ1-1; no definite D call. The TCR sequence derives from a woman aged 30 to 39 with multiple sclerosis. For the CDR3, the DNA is TGTGCCAGCAGCCCCCGGGGATTAGAGAACACTGAAGCTTTCTTT. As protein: CASSPRGLENTEAFF.